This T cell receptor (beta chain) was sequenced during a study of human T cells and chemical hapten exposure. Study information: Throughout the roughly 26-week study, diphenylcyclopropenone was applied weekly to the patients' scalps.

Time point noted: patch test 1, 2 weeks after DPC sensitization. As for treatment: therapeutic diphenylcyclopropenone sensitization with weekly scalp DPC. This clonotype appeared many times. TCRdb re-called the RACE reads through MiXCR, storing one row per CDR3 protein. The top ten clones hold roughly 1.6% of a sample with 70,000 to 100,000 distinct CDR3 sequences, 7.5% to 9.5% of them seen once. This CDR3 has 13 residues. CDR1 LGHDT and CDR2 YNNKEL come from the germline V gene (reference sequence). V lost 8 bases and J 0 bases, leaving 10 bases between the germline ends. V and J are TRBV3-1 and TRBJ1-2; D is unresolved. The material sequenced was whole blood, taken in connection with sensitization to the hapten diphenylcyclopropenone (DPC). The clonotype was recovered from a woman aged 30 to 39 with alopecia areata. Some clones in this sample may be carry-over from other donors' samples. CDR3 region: CASGSLANYGYTF. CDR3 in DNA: TGTGCCAGCGGGAGTTTGGCTAACTATGGCTACACCTTC.